This T cell receptor (beta chain) emerged from a study of cytomegalovirus exposure and HLA in healthy donors. General study findings and limits: There were some public TCRs occurring in many donors, but most TCR sequences were rare. A further, later analysis showed that HLA-associated TCR beta chains (compared with equally common others) were more clonally expanded. Roughly uniform depth of sequencing across donors was assumed in presence/absence analyses.

On this clone itself: Its antigen is not identified.

The PCR contained 60 Vbeta and 13 Jbeta primers. Here immunoSEQ multiplex PCR was the method, and the copy in TCRdb shows in-frame clones only, minus some. The sample carries 150,000 to 200,000 clones, less than 90% recorded once. CDR3 length equals 15 residues. Trimming cost V 0 bases and J 3 bases; bases outside gene matches: 5. Germline V lookup: CDR1 SNHLY, CDR2 FYNNEI. The receptor was isolated from a woman in her 50s in good health and CMV-seropositive. The chain combines TRBV2 with TRBJ2-7, with TRBD2 identical over 7 bases. The sequencing sample was made of PBMCs. CDR3 sequence reads: CASSEAWGGDYEQYF. The CDR3 DNA sequence: TGTGCCAGCAGTGAAGCATGGGGGGGAGACTACGAGCAGTACTTC.